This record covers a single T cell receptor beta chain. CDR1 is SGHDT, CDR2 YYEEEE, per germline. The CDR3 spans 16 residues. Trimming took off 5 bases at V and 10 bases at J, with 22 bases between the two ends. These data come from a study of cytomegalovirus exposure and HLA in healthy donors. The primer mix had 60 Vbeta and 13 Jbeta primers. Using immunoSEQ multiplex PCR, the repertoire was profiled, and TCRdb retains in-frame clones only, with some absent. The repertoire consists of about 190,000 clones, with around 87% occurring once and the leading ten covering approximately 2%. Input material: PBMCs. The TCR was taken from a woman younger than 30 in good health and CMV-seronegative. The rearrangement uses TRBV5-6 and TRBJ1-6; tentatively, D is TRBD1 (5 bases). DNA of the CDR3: TGTGCCAGCAGATTTCTATCTCAGGGCCGGCACTCACCCCTCCACTTT. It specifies CASRFLSQGRHSPLHF.